The T cell receptor (beta chain) under discussion was sequenced for a study of blood T cell repertoires in COVID-19. Overall study context: Samples came from the United States, Italy and Spain, spanning acute and convalescent COVID-19. In each case, the material was cDNA or gDNA derived from T cells, B-cell-depleted T cells, or PBMCs.

The CDR3 has 14 amino acids. With 6 bases removed from V and 2 bases from J, the gap between germline ends came to 12 bases. Per germline, CDR1 MDHEN and CDR2 SYDVKM. The sample holds one count of this clone. Seattle-derived patients entered the study during active infection and were followed longitudinally. Per the original data handling: How many nucleated cells were present was estimated from reference gene primer amplification. The method was immunoSEQ multiplex PCR; TCRdb's version includes in-frame clones alone and lacks a portion of them. V and J calls plus clone size are reproduced from that table; the DNA served to infer D and trimming. Seen here are approximately 93,000 clones, about 74% observed once, and the top ten hold 3.5% to 4%.

This TCR came from a man in his 70s with COVID-19, enrolled during active disease. What was sequenced was peripheral blood. The chain employs TRBV28 and TRBJ2-3; D is possibly TRBD1 (6 bases). CDR3 sequence: CASSQAGATDTQYF. CDR3 coding DNA: TGTGCCAGCAGCCAAGCAGGGGCCACAGATACGCAGTATTTT.